The following is a T cell receptor beta chain sequence with its context. This clone was counted between two and nine times. Its antigen target is currently unknown. Per-nucleotide qualities are absent, and no much larger clonotype sits a single base away. The sample's time point label, in plain terms: around 28 days on oral tofacitinib. This specimen's treatment or condition label, interpreted: oral pan-JAK inhibitor, 5-10 mg twice daily. Lesional scalp punch biopsies and peripheral blood were obtained from alopecia areata patients. After PBMCs were isolated by density centrifugation and stained for CD3, CD4 and CD8, a FACSAria was used to sort CD4+ and CD8+ T cells. The data are from a study of CD8+ T cells in alopecia areata listed by TCRdb under 2018. Broadly, across the study: Treated patients were enrolled in an open-label pilot trial of oral tofacitinib, 5 to 10 mg twice daily, for moderate-to-severe alopecia areata. Tofacitinib-treated patients had biopsies at baseline and at 4 and 24 weeks of treatment, with a later scalp biopsy in several patients. To study T cell clonal expansion in alopecia areata, the researchers applied high-throughput TCRbeta sequencing to both the C3H/HeJ mouse model and human patients. immunoSEQ multiplex PCR using 35 Vbeta forward primers and 13 Jbeta reverse primers was used to amplify TCRbeta CDR3 regions. On the human side, TCRbeta sequencing was run on scalp tissue and on sorted CD4+ and CD8+ peripheral blood T cells from healthy controls and from alopecia areata patients with either patchy or totalis/universalis disease. Tofacitinib was given for 6 to 18 months, followed by 6 months of follow-up off drug to assess delayed response and recurrence. Disease severity in treated patients was measured with the SALT score, which quantifies the percentage of affected scalp surface area. RNA was obtained with the PAXgene miRNA kit for fixed scalp, the miRNeasy kit for PBMCs, and the RNeasy kit for mouse skin. Scalp clonality was compared across normal scalp (n=4), patchy alopecia areata scalp (n=8), and alopecia totalis/universalis scalp (n=8). Overall study results and their limits: Unlike mouse skin, where gammadelta T cells dominate, normal human skin contains resident alphabeta T cells that get sequenced too, which complicates analysis of the scalp TCR repertoire. TCR sequences shared between patients were less clear than in mice, possibly partly because of HLA diversity in the patient population. During tofacitinib treatment, many expanded lesional clones remained in scalp and blood, and this persistence may partly explain relapse after treatment is stopped. Compared with normal scalp, lesional scalp had higher clonality and more expanded CD8+ clones, particularly in alopecia totalis/universalis, a pattern that suggests antigenic drive. Tofacitinib significantly decreased scalp clonality and the number of expanded CD8+ clones among the top 100 scalp clones. Because the treated cohort was small and included a single nonresponder, larger studies are needed to assess links between baseline CD8+ expansion and response.

The V and J ends are trimmed by 5 bases and 10 bases, leaving 12 bases between them. CDR1 and CDR2 were assigned from the germline V gene as MDHEN and SYDVKM. From the cysteine through the phenylalanine, the CDR3 covers 12 amino acids. Solely the CDR3 DNA is kept, with 36 bases framed from the first base. The library was obtained by the immunoSEQ multiplex PCR assay. To provide template for TCR sequencing, every sample had RNA extracted and reverse transcribed into cDNA. SuperScript III was used to make first-strand cDNA, primed with a 2:1 mix of oligo-dT and random hexamers. A synthetic immune receptor repertoire was used to measure amplification bias, and any remaining bias was corrected computationally. The original pipeline was this. After raw reads were preprocessed to remove errors, the CDR3 was defined following IMGT conventions as running from the conserved cysteine to phenylalanine. Clonality was computed as 1 minus the Shannon entropy, with the entropy normalized by log2 of the number of productive unique TCRs. Whether scalp clones were CD4 or CD8 was inferred by matching scalp TCRbeta sequences against CD4 and CD8 repertoires sorted from blood. In its TCRdb copy, this immuneACCESS table keeps in-frame sequences only and misses some clones. Where compared with another copy, unresolved V genes explain less than half of these, and the others have no known cause. V, J and clone size derive from that table, while D and trimming were established from the DNA sequence. The sample yields roughly 100,000 clones; roughly 64% were counted once. The top ten clonotypes cover around 15% of the sample.

The sequence was collected from a human donor with alopecia areata. The chain links TRBV28 with TRBJ2-1; no D segment can be confidently identified. Source: CD8+ T cells sorted from blood, taken at week 4, from a patient treated with tofacitinib. The sequenced DNA: TGTGCCAGCAGTCCCTATCTAAGGGAGCAGTTCTTC. It codes for CASSPYLREQFF.